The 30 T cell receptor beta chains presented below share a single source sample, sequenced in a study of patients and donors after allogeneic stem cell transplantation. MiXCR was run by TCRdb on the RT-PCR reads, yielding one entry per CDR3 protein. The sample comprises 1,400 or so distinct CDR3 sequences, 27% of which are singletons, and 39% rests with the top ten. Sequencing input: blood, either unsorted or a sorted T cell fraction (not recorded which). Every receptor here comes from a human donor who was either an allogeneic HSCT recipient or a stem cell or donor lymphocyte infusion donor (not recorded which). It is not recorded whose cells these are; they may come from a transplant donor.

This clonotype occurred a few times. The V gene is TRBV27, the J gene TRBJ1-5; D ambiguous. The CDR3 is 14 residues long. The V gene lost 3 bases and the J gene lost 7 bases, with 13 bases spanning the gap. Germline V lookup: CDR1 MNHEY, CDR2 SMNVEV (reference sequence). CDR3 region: CASSFGLPGQPQHF. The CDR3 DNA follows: TGTGCCAGCAGTTTTGGACTGCCGGGGCAGCCCCAGCATTTT.

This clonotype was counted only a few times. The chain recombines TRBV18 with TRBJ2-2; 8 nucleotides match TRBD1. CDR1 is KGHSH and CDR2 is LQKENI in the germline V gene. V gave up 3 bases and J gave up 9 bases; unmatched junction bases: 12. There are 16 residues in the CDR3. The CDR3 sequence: CASSPQGAQPGRELFF. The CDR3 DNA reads TGTGCCAGCTCACCGCAGGGGGCCCAGCCGGGCAGGGAGCTGTTTTTT.

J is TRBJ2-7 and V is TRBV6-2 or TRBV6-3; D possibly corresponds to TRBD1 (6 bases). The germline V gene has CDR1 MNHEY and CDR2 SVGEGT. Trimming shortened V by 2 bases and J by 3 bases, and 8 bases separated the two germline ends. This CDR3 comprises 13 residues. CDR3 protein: CASSYLQGYEQYF. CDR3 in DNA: TGTGCCAGCAGTTACCTACAGGGCTACGAGCAGTACTTC.

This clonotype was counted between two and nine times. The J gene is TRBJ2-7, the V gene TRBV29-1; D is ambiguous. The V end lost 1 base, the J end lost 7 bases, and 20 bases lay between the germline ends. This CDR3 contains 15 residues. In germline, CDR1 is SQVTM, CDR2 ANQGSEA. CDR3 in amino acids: CSVEGPATEVGEQYF. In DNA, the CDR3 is TGCAGCGTTGAAGGGCCAGCGACCGAGGTGGGTGAGCAGTACTTC.

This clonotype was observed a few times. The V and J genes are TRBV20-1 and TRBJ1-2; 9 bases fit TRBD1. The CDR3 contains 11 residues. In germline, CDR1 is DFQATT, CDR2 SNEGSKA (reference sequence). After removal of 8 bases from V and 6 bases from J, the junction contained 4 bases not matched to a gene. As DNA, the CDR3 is TGCAGTCCGGACAGGGGTCATGGCTACACCTTC. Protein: CSPDRGHGYTF.

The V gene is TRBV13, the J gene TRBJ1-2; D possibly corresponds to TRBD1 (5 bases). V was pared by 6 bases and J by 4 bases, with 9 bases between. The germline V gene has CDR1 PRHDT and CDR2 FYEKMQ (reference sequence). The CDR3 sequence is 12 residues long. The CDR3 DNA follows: TGTGCCAGCAGTACCGGGACCTATGGCTACACCTTC. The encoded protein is CASSTGTYGYTF.

CDR3 protein: CASSYLQGNTEAFF. The CDR3 DNA reads TGTGCCAGCAGTTACTTACAGGGGAACACTGAAGCTTTCTTT. The chain carries TRBV6-5 and TRBJ1-1; D might be TRBD1 (6 bases). CDR1 is MNHEY, CDR2 SVGAGI, per germline. There are 14 residues in the CDR3. The V gene lost 1 base and the J gene lost 1 base, with 7 bases spanning the gap.

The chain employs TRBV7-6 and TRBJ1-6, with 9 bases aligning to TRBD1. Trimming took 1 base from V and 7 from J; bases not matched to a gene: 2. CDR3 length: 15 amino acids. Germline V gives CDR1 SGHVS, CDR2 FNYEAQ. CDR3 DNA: TGTGCCAGCAGCTTAGAAGGGACAGGGAATTCACCCCTCCACTTT. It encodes CASSLEGTGNSPLHF. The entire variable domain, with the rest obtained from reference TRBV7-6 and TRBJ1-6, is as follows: GAGVSQSPRYKVTKRGQDVALRCDPISGHVSLYWYRQALGQGPEFLTYFNYEAQQDKSGLPNDRFSAERPEGSISTLTIQRTEQRDSAMYRCASSLEGTGNSPLHFGNGTRLTVT.

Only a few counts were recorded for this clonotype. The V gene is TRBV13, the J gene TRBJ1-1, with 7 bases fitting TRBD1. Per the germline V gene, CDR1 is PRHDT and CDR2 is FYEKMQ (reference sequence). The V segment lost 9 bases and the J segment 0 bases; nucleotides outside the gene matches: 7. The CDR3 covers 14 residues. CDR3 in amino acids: CARPRGSMNTEAFF. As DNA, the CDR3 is TGTGCCAGACCCAGGGGGAGCATGAACACTGAAGCTTTCTTT.

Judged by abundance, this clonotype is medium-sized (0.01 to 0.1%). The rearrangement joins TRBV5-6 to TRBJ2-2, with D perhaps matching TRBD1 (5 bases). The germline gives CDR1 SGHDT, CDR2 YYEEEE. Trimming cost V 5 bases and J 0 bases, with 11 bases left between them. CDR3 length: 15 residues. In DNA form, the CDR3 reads TGTGCCAGCAGTCAGGGTGCCACGAACACCGGGGAGCTGTTTTTT. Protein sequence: CASSQGATNTGELFF. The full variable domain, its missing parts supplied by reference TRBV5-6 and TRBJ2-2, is DAGVTQSPTHLIKTRGQQVTLRCSPKSGHDTVSWYQQALGQGPQFIFQYYEEEERQRGNFPDRFSGHQFPNYSSELNVNALLLGDSALYLCASSQGATNTGELFFGEGSRLTVL.

The CDR3 here is CASSTYGYEQYF. CDR3 bases: TGTGCCAGCAGTACCTACGGGTACGAGCAGTACTTC. The chain couples TRBV6-5 to TRBJ2-7; D is uncertain. CDR3 size: 12 residues. CDR1 and CDR2 from the germline V gene are MNHEY and SVGAGI. Trimming left V 5 bases short and J 4 bases short, with 9 bases between.

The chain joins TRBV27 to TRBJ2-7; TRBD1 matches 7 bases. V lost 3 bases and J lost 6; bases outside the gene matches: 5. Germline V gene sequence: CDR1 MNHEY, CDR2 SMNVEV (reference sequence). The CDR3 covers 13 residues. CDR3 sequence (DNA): TGTGCCAGCAGTTTCCACAGGGGTAGCGAGCAGTACTTC. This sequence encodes CASSFHRGSEQYF.

The CDR3, as DNA: TGTGCCAGCAGACCGCTCGGGGTCGCCACCGGGGAGCTGTTTTTT. Its protein product is CASRPLGVATGELFF. J is TRBJ2-2 and V is TRBV6-2 or TRBV6-3; weak D call: TRBD2 (5 bases). Germline V gives CDR1 MNHEY, CDR2 SVGEGT. The CDR3 loop spans 15 amino acids. V was shortened by 6 bases and J by 4 bases, with 15 bases between the two germline ends.

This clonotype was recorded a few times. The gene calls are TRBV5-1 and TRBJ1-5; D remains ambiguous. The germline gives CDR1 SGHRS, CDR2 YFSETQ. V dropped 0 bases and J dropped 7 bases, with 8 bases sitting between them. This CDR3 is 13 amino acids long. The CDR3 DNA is TGCGCCAGCAGCTTGGGAGCTGAACAGCCCCAGCATTTT. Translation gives CASSLGAEQPQHF. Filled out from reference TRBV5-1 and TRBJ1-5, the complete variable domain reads KAGVTQTPRYLIKTRGQQVTLSCSPISGHRSVSWYQQTPGQGLQFLFEYFSETQRNKGNFPGRFSGRQFSNSRSEMNVSTLELGDSALYLCASSLGAEQPQHFGDGTRLSIL.

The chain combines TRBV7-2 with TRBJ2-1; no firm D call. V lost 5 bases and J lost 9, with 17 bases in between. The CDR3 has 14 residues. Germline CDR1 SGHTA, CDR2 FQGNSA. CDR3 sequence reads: CASSPIDGRREQFF. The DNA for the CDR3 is TGTGCCAGCAGCCCCATAGATGGGCGGCGTGAGCAGTTCTTC.

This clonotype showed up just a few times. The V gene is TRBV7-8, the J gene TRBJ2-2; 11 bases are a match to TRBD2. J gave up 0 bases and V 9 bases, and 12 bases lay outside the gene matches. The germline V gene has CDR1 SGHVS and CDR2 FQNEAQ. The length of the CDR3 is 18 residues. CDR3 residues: CASSGLAGGTANTGELFF. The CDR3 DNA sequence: TGTGCCAGTTCTGGGTTAGCGGGAGGGACCGCGAACACCGGGGAGCTGTTTTTT.

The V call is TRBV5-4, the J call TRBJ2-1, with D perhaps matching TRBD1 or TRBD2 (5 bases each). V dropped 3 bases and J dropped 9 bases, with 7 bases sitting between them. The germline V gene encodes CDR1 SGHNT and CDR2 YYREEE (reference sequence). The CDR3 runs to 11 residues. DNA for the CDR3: TGTGCCAGCAGCTCCGGGACTGAGCAGTTCTTC. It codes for CASSSGTEQFF.

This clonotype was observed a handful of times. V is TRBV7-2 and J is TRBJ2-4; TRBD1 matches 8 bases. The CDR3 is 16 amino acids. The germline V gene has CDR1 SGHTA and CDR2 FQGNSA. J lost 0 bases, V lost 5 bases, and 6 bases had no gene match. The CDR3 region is CASSPGTGSAKNIQYF. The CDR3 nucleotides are TGTGCCAGCAGCCCGGGGACAGGCTCAGCCAAAAACATTCAGTACTTC.

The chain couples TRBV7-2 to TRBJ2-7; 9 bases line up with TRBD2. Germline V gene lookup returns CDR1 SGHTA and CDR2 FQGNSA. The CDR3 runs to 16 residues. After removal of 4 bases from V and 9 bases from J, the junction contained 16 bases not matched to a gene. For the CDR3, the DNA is TGTGCCAGCAGCTCAGCACCAACTAGCGGGTTAAAGCGGCAGTACTTC. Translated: CASSSAPTSGLKRQYF.

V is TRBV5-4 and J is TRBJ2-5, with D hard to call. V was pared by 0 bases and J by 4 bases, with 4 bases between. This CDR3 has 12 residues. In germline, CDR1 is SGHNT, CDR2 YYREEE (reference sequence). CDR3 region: CASSLEGETQYF. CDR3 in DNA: TGTGCCAGCAGCTTGGAAGGAGAGACCCAGTACTTC. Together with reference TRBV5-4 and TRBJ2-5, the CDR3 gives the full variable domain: ETGVTQSPTHLIKTRGQQVTLRCSSQSGHNTVSWYQQALGQGPQFIFQYYREEENGRGNFPPRFSGLQFPNYSSELNVNALELDDSALYLCASSLEGETQYFGPGTRLLVL.

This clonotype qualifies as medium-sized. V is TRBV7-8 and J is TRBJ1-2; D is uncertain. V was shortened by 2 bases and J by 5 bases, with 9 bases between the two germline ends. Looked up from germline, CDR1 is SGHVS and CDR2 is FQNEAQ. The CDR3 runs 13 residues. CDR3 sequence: CASSLRTAYGYTF. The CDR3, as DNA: TGTGCCAGCAGCTTAAGGACGGCTTATGGCTACACCTTC.

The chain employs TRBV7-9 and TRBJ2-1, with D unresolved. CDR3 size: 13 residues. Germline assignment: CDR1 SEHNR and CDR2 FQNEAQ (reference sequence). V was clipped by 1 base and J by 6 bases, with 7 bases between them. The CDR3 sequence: CASSLGTFNEQFF. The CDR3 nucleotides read TGTGCCAGCAGCTTAGGGACCTTCAATGAGCAGTTCTTC. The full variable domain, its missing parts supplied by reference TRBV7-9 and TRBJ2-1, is DTGVSQNPRHKITKRGQNVTFRCDPISEHNRLYWYRQTLGQGPEFLTYFQNEAQLEKSRLLSDRFSAERPKGSFSTLEIQRTEQGDSAMYLCASSLGTFNEQFFGPGTRLTVL.

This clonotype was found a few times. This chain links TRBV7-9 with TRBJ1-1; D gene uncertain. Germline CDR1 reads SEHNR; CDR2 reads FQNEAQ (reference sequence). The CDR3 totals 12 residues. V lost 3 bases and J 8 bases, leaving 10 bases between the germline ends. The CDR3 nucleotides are TGTGCCAGCAGCTTTCAGAACTACGAAGCTTTCTTT. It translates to CASSFQNYEAFF.

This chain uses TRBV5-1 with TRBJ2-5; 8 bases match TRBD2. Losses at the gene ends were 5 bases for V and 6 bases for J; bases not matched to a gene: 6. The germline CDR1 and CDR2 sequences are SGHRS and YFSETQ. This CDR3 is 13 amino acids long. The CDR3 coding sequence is TGCGCCAGCAGGACTAGCGCGGGACAGACCCAGTACTTC. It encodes CASRTSAGQTQYF. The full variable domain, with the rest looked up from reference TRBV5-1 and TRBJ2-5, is KAGVTQTPRYLIKTRGQQVTLSCSPISGHRSVSWYQQTPGQGLQFLFEYFSETQRNKGNFPGRFSGRQFSNSRSEMNVSTLELGDSALYLCASRTSAGQTQYFGPGTRLLVL.

This chain's CDR3 is CASSLEQGSTEAFF. Here the CDR3 DNA reads TGTGCCAGCAGCCTCGAACAGGGGAGCACTGAAGCTTTCTTT. The chain couples TRBV3-1 to TRBJ1-1; TRBD1 aligns across 7 bases. Trimming at V came to 4 bases and at J to 4 bases, leaving 6 bases not matched to a gene. The CDR3 sequence is 14 residues long. Germline values: CDR1 LGHDT, CDR2 YNNKEL (reference sequence).

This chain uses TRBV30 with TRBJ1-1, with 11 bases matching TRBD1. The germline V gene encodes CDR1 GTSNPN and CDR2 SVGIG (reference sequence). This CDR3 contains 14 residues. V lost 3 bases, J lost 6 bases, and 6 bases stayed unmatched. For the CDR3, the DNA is TGTGCCTGGAGAAGACCGGGACAGGGGGCTGAAGCTTTCTTT. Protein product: CAWRRPGQGAEAFF.

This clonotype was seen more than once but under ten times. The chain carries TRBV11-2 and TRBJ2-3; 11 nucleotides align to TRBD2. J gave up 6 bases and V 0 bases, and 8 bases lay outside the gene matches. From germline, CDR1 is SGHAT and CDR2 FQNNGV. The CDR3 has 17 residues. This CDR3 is CASSLEPGTSGSDTQYF. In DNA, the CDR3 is TGTGCCAGCAGCTTAGAACCCGGGACTAGCGGTTCTGATACGCAGTATTTT. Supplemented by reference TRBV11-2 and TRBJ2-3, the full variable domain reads EAGVAQSPRYKIIEKRQSVAFWCNPISGHATLYWYQQILGQGPKLLIQFQNNGVVDDSQLPKDRFSAERLKGVDSTLKIQPAKLEDSAVYLCASSLEPGTSGSDTQYFGPGTRLTVL.

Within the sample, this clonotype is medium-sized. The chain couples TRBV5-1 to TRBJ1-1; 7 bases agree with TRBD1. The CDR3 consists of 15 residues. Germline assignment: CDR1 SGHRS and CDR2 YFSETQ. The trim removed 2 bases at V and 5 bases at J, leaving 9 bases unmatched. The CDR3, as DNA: TGCGCCAGCAGCTTCGGACAGGTTGTAGGAACTGAAGCTTTCTTT. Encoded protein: CASSFGQVVGTEAFF. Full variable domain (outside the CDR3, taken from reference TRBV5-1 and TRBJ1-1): KAGVTQTPRYLIKTRGQQVTLSCSPISGHRSVSWYQQTPGQGLQFLFEYFSETQRNKGNFPGRFSGRQFSNSRSEMNVSTLELGDSALYLCASSFGQVVGTEAFFGQGTRLTVV.

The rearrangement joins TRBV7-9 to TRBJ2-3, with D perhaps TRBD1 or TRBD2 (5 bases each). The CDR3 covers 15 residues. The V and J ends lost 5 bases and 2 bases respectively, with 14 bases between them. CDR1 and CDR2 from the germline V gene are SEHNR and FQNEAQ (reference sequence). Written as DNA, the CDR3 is TGTGCCAGCAGCCTCCCCGGGGCGGTCACAGATACGCAGTATTTT. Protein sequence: CASSLPGAVTDTQYF.

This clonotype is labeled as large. The CDR3 here is CASSQGLAETQYF. The CDR3 region has the DNA TGTGCCAGCAGCCAGGGACTAGCAGAGACCCAGTACTTC. This chain uses TRBV7-2 with TRBJ2-5; 9 nucleotides line up with TRBD2. Germline V lookup: CDR1 SGHTA, CDR2 FQGNSA. This CDR3 comprises 13 residues. The V gene end was trimmed by 5 bases and the J gene end by 4 bases; junction bases not matched to a gene: 2.